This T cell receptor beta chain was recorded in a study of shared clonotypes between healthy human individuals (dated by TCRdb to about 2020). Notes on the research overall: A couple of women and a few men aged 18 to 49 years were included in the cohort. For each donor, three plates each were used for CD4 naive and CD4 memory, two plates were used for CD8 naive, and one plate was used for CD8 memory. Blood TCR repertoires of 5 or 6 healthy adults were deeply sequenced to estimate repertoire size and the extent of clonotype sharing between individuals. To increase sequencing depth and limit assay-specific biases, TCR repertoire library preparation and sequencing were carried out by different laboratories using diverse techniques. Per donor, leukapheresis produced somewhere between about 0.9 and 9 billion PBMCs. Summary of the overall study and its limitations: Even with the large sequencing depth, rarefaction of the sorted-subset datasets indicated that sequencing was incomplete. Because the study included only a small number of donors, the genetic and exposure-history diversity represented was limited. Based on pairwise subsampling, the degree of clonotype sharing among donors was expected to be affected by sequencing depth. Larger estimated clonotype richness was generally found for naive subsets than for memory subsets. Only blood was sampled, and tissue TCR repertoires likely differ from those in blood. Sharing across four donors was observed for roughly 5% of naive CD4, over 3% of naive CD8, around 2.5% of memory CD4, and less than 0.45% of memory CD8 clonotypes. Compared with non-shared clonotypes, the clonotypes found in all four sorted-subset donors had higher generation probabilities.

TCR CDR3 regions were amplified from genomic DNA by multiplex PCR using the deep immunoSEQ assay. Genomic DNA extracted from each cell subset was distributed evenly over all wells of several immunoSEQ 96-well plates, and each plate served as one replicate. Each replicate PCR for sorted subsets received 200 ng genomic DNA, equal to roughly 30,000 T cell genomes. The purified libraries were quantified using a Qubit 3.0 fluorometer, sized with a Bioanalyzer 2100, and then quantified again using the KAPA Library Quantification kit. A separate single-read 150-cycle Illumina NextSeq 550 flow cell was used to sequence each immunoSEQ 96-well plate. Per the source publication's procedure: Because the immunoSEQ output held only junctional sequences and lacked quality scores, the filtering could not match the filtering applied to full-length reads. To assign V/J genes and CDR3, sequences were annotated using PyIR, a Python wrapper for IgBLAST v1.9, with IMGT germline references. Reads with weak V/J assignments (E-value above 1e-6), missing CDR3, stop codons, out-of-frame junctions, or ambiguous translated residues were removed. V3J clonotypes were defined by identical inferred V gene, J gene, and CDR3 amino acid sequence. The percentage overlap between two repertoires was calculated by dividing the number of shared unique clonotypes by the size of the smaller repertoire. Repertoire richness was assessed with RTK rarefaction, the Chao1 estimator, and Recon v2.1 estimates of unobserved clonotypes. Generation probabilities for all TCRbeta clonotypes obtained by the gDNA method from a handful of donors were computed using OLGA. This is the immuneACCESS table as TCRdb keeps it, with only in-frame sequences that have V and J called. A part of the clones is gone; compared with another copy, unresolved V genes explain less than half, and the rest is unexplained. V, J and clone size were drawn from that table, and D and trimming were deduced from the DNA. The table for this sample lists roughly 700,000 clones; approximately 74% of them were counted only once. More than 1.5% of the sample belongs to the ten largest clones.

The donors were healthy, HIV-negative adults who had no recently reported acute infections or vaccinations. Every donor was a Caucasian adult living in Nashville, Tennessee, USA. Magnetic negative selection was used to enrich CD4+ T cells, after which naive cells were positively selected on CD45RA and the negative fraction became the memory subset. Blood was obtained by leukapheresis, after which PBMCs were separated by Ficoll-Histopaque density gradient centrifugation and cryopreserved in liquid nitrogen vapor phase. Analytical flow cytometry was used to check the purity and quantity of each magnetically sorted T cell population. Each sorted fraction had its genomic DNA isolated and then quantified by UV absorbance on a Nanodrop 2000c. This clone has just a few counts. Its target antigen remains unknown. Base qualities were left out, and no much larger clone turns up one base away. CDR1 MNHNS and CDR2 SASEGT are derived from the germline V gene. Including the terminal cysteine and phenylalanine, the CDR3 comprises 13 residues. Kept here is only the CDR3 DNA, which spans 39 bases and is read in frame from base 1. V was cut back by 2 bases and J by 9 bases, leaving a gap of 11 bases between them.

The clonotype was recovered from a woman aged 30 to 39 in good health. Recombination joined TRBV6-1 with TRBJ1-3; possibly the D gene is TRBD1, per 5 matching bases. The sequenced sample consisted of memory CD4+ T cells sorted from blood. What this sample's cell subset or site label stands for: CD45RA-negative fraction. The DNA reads TGTGCCAGCAGTGAACAGGGAATTCCCACCATATATTTT. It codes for CASSEQGIPTIYF.